This TCR beta chain is drawn from a study of T cells in Graves' hyperthyroidism and ophthalmopathy. Study context: Peripheral blood was taken when the disease was first diagnosed, before any treatment began.

Authors of the study amplified TCR beta CDR3 regions from RNA transcripts. HTBI primers drove first-round RT-PCR of the TCR CDR3. TCRdb reprocessed the multiplex PCR reads via MiXCR and lists one record per CDR3 protein. The data contain nearly 600,000 distinct CDR3 sequences, roughly 14% of them singletons. Trimming cost V 6 bases and J 7 bases; bases outside gene matches: 12. The CDR3 sequence is 17 residues long. The V gene's germline CDR1 is MNHEY and CDR2 SVGEGT. PBMCs were derived from 9.5 to 10 ml fresh peripheral blood. This clonotype has a count of ten or more. The chain recombines TRBV6-2 or TRBV6-3 with TRBJ2-2, with 12 bases matching TRBD2. The source material was blood. This TCR was sampled from a woman in her 30s with Graves' hyperthyroidism that later progressed to Graves' ophthalmopathy. The CDR3 nucleotides are TGTGCCAGCAGGACACTAGCGGGGGGCCCTCTTGGCGGGGAGCTGTTTTTT. Residues: CASRTLAGGPLGGELFF.